Listed below are T cell receptor beta chains from one sample, sequenced in a study of blood T cell repertoires in COVID-19. Assay used: immunoSEQ multiplex PCR; TCRdb lists only in-frame clones, some missing. The sample yields about 380,000 clones, more than 75% seen once. The material sequenced was PBMCs or T cells enriched from blood (not recorded which). These TCRs come from a woman under 30 who had recovered from COVID-19. The CDR3 runs from the conserved cysteine through the conserved F or W. The D gene is left open where the match is weak.

j_gene | d_gene | v_gene | CDR3aa
TRBJ1-3 | TRBD1 | TRBV25-1 | CASSEQGARDTIYF
TRBJ2-7 | . | TRBV28 | CASSSSYEQYF
TRBJ2-3 | . | TRBV6-2/TRBV6-3 | CASSRTVRDTQYF
TRBJ1-5 | . | TRBV4-1 | CASSQVVKTDAKPQHF
TRBJ2-7 | TRBD1 | TRBV2 | CARGQGAYEQYF
TRBJ2-1 | . | TRBV4-2 | CASSQVPGSSYNEQFF
TRBJ2-7 | . | TRBV5-1 | CASSHPGRSGPYEQYF
TRBJ2-3 | TRBD2 | TRBV6-1 | CASSVGSGGAGDTQYF
TRBJ2-7 | TRBD1 | TRBV3-1/TRBV3-2 | CASSRGQGGPYEQYF
TRBJ2-1 | TRBD1 | TRBV7-3 | CASRSPDRSEQFF
TRBJ2-3 | TRBD2 | TRBV6-2/TRBV6-3 | CASSPQGGARSTDTQYF
TRBJ2-5 | TRBD2 | TRBV7-2 | CASSLAGVGETQYF
TRBJ2-2 | TRBD1 | TRBV4-3 | CASSRGTGNTGELFF
TRBJ1-5 | TRBD1 | TRBV27 | CASSSLGQGLGQPQHF
TRBJ1-5 | . | TRBV21-1 | CASSKVGRRQLTNQPQHF
TRBJ2-7 | . | TRBV7-9 | CASSLGGGSTYEQYF
TRBJ1-6 | . | TRBV19 | CASSTAPGEWTADYNSPLHF
TRBJ1-5 | . | TRBV30 | CAWSAPVAHQPQHF
TRBJ1-2 | . | TRBV6-5 | CASTGAGGVYGYTF
TRBJ1-2 | TRBD1 | TRBV4-3 | CASSQDLGQGAYGYTF
TRBJ1-4 | . | TRBV27 | CASSSRPGTLVANEKLFF
TRBJ2-6 | TRBD2 | TRBV9 | CASSASIRGTSGGRSGANVLTF
TRBJ2-1 | TRBD1 | TRBV18 | CASSPRTGYSYNEQFF
TRBJ1-6 | . | TRBV6-5 | CASRSQGLNNSPLHF
TRBJ2-7 | . | TRBV12-3/TRBV12-4 | CASSFGTNYEQYF
TRBJ2-7 | . | TRBV6-2/TRBV6-3 | CASSYLGFRDSAYEQYF
TRBJ2-1 | TRBD2 | TRBV7-2 | CASSQQGLAINEQFF
TRBJ2-1 | TRBD1 | TRBV5-1 | CASTGQGGVPFF
TRBJ2-2 | TRBD2 | TRBV24-1 | CATSAPGLAAGELFF
TRBJ1-6 | . | TRBV7-3 | CASSPGGASPLHF
TRBJ1-1 | . | TRBV18 | CASSRQRNTEAFF
TRBJ1-2 | . | TRBV11-2 | CASSPSLLAYTF
TRBJ1-3 | TRBD1 | TRBV9 | CASSLSTGSLSGNTIYF
TRBJ2-5 | TRBD1 | TRBV5-4 | CASSWDRGNTQYF
TRBJ1-1 | . | TRBV11-2 | CASSFRENTEAFF
TRBJ1-2 | . | TRBV6-1 | CASSEGGGNYGYTF
TRBJ1-5 | TRBD1 | TRBV7-8 | CASSLGWTGGGNQPQHF
TRBJ1-1 | TRBD1 | TRBV3-1/TRBV3-2 | CASSQGTGDNTEAFF
TRBJ1-4 | . | TRBV11-2 | CASSLGHANEKLFF
TRBJ2-6 | . | TRBV9 | CASRSSGANVLTF
TRBJ2-5 | TRBD1 | TRBV28 | CASSFLGLLGTGQSETQYF
TRBJ1-1 | . | TRBV15 | CATSSLPRGAEAFF
TRBJ2-3 | . | TRBV14 | CASSRMIKGGSTDTQYF
TRBJ1-2 | TRBD1 | TRBV18 | CASSPPLDRAGGYTF
TRBJ2-2 | TRBD1 | TRBV7-2 | CASSLAGDRGPGELFF
TRBJ2-2 | . | TRBV19 | CARKPWGRMVAGELFF
TRBJ2-2 | TRBD1 | TRBV9 | CASSGTGGTGELFF
TRBJ2-7 | . | TRBV9 | CASSVATSSYEQYF
TRBJ1-1 | . | TRBV27 | CASSLEDSAEAFF
TRBJ1-5 | . | TRBV7-9 | CASTEPGLNQPQHF
TRBJ2-1 | . | TRBV2 | CASSVLASNEQFF